This TCR beta chain emerged from a study of naive and memory T cell subsets. This clonotype was counted only a few times. An equimolar mix of two oligonucleotides served as the beta constant-region primer for TRBC1 and TRBC2. Nested alpha and beta constant-region primers with the SP2 primer drove four PCR rounds on ligated cDNA. TCRdb recomputed calls from the UMI-ligation and nested PCR reads with MiXCR, one row per CDR3 protein. The sample records more than 100,000 distinct CDR3 sequences, approximately 37% being singletons. The J segment lost 0 bases and the V segment lost 8 bases, leaving 12 bases of the junction unmatched. Per germline, CDR1 WSHSY and CDR2 SAAADI. There are 18 residues in the CDR3.

This TCR derives from a human donor in good health. This rearrangement joins TRBV10-2 to TRBJ2-1; TRBD2 aligns across 11 bases. The sequencing sample was made of central memory CD4+ T cells from blood. The CDR3 DNA is TGCGCCAGCGGCCGCAGACTAGCGGGAAGCAGCTCCTACAATGAGCAGTTCTTC. Translation: CASGRRLAGSSSYNEQFF.